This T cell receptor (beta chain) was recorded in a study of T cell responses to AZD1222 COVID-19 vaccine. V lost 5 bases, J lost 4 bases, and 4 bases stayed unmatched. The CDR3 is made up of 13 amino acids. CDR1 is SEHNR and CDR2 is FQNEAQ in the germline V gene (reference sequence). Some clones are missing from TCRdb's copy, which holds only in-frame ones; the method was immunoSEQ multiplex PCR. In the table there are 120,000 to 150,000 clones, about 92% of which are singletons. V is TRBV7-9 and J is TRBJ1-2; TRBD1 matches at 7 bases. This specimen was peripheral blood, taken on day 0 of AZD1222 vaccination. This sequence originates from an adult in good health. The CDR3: CASSPGQLYGYTF. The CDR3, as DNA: TGTGCCAGCAGCCCGGGACAGCTCTATGGCTACACCTTC.